The clone carrying this TCR beta chain has only a few counts. Its antigen remains unknown. This sample is drawn from a study of molecular identifiers for immune sequencing clone quantification. About the study: Replicate RNA came from around 18,000 or 91,000 naive CD8 cells and was split five ways, and four parts were sequenced.

Study-wide findings and caveats: Effector cells kept over 99% of their molecules in clones above 20 RNA copies, while naive cells kept under 1% there.

Bulk TCR libraries were made with methods that had been previously described and with listed TCR primers. TCRdb used MiXCR to reprocess the PCR reads, holding one entry per CDR3 protein. The table lists hundreds of thousands of distinct CDR3 sequences, roughly a quarter of them singletons. CDR1 and CDR2 from the germline V gene are SGDLS and YYNGEE. The CDR3 loop spans 16 amino acids. V lost 0 bases to trimming and J lost 8 bases, with 18 bases between them. This TCR was recovered from a human donor in good health. Some libraries in this study had Jurkat cell RNA spiked in. Specimen: naive CD8+ T cells from blood, with Jurkat cell RNA spiked in. Noted subset: FACS-sorted CD8+CD4-CCR7+CD45RA+ naive T cells. The chain combines TRBV9 with TRBJ2-1; D is possibly TRBD2 (6 bases). This chain's CDR3 is CASSVAGGAGRDEQFF. The CDR3 nucleotides read TGTGCCAGCAGCGTAGCTGGGGGTGCGGGGCGAGATGAGCAGTTCTTC.